The 12 T cell receptor beta chains in this list originate from one sample, sequenced in a study of T cells after yellow fever vaccination. TCRdb redid the calling of the 5' RACE reads with MiXCR, one entry per CDR3 protein. The data contain 240,000 or so distinct CDR3 sequences, about 7% of them singletons. Sequences were derived from CD4+ T cells sorted from PBMCs, sampled 15 days after the yellow fever booster vaccination. The source of these receptors is a man aged 30-40 years who received the YFV17D yellow fever vaccine.

A few counts support this clonotype. The chain combines TRBV7-9 with TRBJ1-2; 7 bases map to TRBD1. Germline values: CDR1 SEHNR, CDR2 FQNEAQ (reference sequence). The CDR3 has 19 residues. Trimming cost V 1 base and J 4 bases; bases outside gene matches: 18. CDR3 in DNA: TGTGCCAGCAGCTTAGAGGACCCCTTCGGCGGACAGGCAGCCTATGGCTACACCTTC. Translation: CASSLEDPFGGQAAYGYTF.

V gene TRBV28 combines with J gene TRBJ2-3, with D possibly being TRBD1 or TRBD2 (5 bases each). Germline assignment: CDR1 MDHEN and CDR2 SYDVKM. V lost 4 bases to trimming and J lost 2 bases, with 13 bases between them. There are 15 residues in the CDR3. The CDR3 spells CASSSGSQLTDTQYF. The DNA of the CDR3 is TGTGCCAGCAGTTCAGGGAGCCAACTCACAGATACGCAGTATTTT.

This clonotype has ten or more counts. The genes are TRBV5-6 and TRBJ2-1; possibly TRBD2 for D (5 bases). The germline V gene encodes CDR1 SGHDT and CDR2 YYEEEE. Trimming took off 2 bases at V and 6 bases at J, with 9 bases between the two ends. The CDR3 spans 13 residues. CDR3 DNA sequence: TGTGCCAGCAGCTTCGGAGCGGTCAATGAGCAGTTCTTC. It codes for CASSFGAVNEQFF.

The chain combines TRBV7-9 with TRBJ2-1; no clear D gene. The CDR3 sequence is 15 residues long. V was shortened by 4 bases and J by 4 bases, with 14 bases between the two germline ends. The germline CDR1 and CDR2 sequences are SEHNR and FQNEAQ (reference sequence). In DNA form, the CDR3 reads TGTGCCAGCAGCTCCTACTCAACAGATTACAATGAGCAGTTCTTC. Amino acids: CASSSYSTDYNEQFF.

The chain couples TRBV7-9 to TRBJ1-2; D is ambiguous. Trimming cost V 5 bases and J 7 bases, with 23 bases left between them. Germline V lookup: CDR1 SEHNR, CDR2 FQNEAQ (reference sequence). This CDR3 is built from 16 residues. The CDR3 protein is CASSQMFGRLGGGYTF. DNA of the CDR3: TGTGCCAGCAGCCAGATGTTCGGGCGGCTGGGTGGTGGCTACACCTTC.

This clonotype was counted between two and nine times. The chain recombines TRBV30 with TRBJ1-1; perhaps TRBD1 as D (5 bases). Trimming cost V 1 base and J 2 bases, with 11 bases left between them. The CDR3 is 14 residues long. CDR1 is GTSNPN and CDR2 is SVGIG in the germline V gene (reference sequence). In nucleotides, the CDR3 is TGTGCCTGGAGTGGACAGACTCTTAACACTGAAGCTTTCTTT. This sequence encodes CAWSGQTLNTEAFF. The full variable domain, completed using reference TRBV30 and TRBJ1-1, is SQTIHQWPATLVQPVGSPLSLECTVEGTSNPNLYWYRQAAGRGLQLLFYSVGIGQISSEVPQNLSASRPQDRQFILSSKKLLLSDSGFYLCAWSGQTLNTEAFFGQGTRLTVV.

The chain is built from TRBV6-1 and TRBJ1-1, with D hard to call. Per the germline V gene, CDR1 is MNHNS and CDR2 is SASEGT. The CDR3 is 14 residues long. The CDR3 here is CASRTSKENTEAFF. The CDR3 nucleotides are TGTGCTAGCCGCACCTCAAAGGAGAACACTGAAGCTTTCTTT.

This clonotype was detected only a few times. This sequence joins TRBV6-5 and TRBJ1-5, with D possibly TRBD1 on 5 matching bases. The CDR3 sequence is 15 residues long. CDR1 and CDR2 (germline): MNHEY, SVGAGI. V lost 6 bases to trimming and J lost 6 bases, with 18 bases between them. As DNA, the CDR3 is TGTGCCAGCAGGGCCGGGACCGAGAGGGGTCAGCCCCAGCATTTT. This encodes CASRAGTERGQPQHF.

The table lists this clonotype with a few counts. The chain links TRBV5-1 to TRBJ2-6, with a weak D call TRBD1 (6 bases). The germline V gene encodes CDR1 SGHRS and CDR2 YFSETQ. The CDR3 has 17 amino acids. Trimming left V 3 bases short and J 0 bases short, with 13 bases between. The CDR3 protein is CASSSGHISSGANVLTF. As DNA, the CDR3 is TGCGCCAGCAGCTCGGGACATATTTCCTCTGGGGCCAACGTCCTGACTTTC.

The table lists this clonotype with a few counts. The rearrangement uses TRBV11-2 and TRBJ2-2; tentatively, D is TRBD1 (5 bases). V dropped 5 bases and J dropped 2 bases, with 21 bases sitting between them. The CDR3 consists of 18 residues. Germline V gene data show CDR1 as SGHAT and CDR2 as FQNNGV. The chain's CDR3 is CASSTGAGYGFNTGELFF. CDR3 sequence (DNA): TGTGCCAGCAGCACAGGAGCAGGGTATGGTTTCAACACCGGGGAGCTGTTTTTT.

J is TRBJ2-7 and V is TRBV6-1; TRBD1 is a possible D gene (6 bases). The CDR3 covers 15 residues. Trimming took 7 bases from V and 0 from J, leaving 16 bases between them. Germline CDR1 reads MNHNS; CDR2 reads SASEGT. CDR3 sequence reads: CASTKTRDTSYEQYF. The CDR3 region has the DNA TGTGCCAGCACCAAAACCCGGGACACCTCCTACGAGCAGTACTTC.

There are a few counts of this clonotype. The V and J genes are TRBV19 and TRBJ2-7, with a tentative D call TRBD1 (6 bases). Germline V gene data show CDR1 as LNHDA and CDR2 as SQIVND (reference sequence). The CDR3 covers 16 residues. Between the trimmed V and J ends, which lost 2 bases and 0 bases, there was a span of 14 bases. Written as DNA, the CDR3 is TGTGCCAGTAGTATATCAGGGACAACCCACTCCTACGAGCAGTACTTC. Translated, it gives CASSISGTTHSYEQYF. Based on the CDR3 plus reference TRBV19 and TRBJ2-7, the full variable domain is DGGITQSPKYLFRKEGQNVTLSCEQNLNHDAMYWYRQDPGQGLRLIYYSQIVNDFQKGDIAEGYSVSREKKESFPLTVTSAQKNPTAFYLCASSISGTTHSYEQYFGPGTRLTVT.